This T cell receptor (beta chain) was sequenced during a study of CD8 T cells in ankylosing spondylitis. CDR3 size: 10 residues. V was shortened by 4 bases and J by 4 bases, with 1 base between the two germline ends. CDR1 is SNHLY, CDR2 FYNNEI, per germline. This clonotype has ten or more counts. TCRdb fed the 5' RACE reads into MiXCR, producing one record per CDR3 protein. The sample yields 250,000 or so distinct CDR3 sequences, roughly a quarter seen once. The chain carries TRBV2 and TRBJ2-5, with D unresolved. Source material: blood, either unsorted or a sorted T cell fraction (not recorded which). The TCR originated in a male donor with ankylosing spondylitis or in good health (not recorded which). The CDR3 protein is CASSVETQYF. The CDR3 DNA reads as TGTGCCAGCAGTGTAGAGACCCAGTACTTC.